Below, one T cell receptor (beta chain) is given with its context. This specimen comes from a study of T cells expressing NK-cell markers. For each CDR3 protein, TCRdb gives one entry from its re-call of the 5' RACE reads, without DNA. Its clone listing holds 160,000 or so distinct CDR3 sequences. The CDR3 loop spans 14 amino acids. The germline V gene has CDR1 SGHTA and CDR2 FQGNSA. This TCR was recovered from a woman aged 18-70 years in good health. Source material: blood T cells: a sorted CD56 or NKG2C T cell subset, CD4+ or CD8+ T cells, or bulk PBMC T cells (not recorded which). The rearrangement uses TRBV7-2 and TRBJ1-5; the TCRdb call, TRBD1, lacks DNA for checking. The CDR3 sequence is CASSPRTGGQPQHF.